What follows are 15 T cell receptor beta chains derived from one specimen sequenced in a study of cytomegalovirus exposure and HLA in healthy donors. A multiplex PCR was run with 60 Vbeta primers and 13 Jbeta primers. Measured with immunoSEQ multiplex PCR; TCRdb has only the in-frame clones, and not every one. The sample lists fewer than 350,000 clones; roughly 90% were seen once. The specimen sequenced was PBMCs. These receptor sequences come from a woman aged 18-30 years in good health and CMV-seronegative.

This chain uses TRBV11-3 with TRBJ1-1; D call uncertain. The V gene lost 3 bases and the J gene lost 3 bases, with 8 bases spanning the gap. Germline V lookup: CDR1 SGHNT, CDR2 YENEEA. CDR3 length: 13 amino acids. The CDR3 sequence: CASSFLGYTEAFF. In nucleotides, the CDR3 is TGTGCCAGCAGCTTTCTCGGGTACACTGAAGCTTTCTTT.

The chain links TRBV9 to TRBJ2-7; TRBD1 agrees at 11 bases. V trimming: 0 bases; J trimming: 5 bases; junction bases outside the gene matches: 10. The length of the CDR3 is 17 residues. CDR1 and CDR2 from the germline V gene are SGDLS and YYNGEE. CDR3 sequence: CASSVEGGQGARNEQYF. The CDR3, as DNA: TGTGCCAGCAGCGTAGAAGGAGGACAGGGGGCGCGAAACGAGCAGTACTTC.

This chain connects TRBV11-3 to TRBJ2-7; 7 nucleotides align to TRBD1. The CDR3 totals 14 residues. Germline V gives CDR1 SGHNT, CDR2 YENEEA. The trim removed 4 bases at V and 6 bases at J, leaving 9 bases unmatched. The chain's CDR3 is CASSYGQDRGEQYF. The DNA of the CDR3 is TGTGCCAGCAGCTACGGACAGGATAGGGGCGAGCAGTACTTC. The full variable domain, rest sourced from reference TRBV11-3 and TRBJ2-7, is EAGVVQSPRYKIIEKKQPVAFWCNPISGHNTLYWYLQNLGQGPELLIRYENEEAVDDSQLPKDRFSAERLKGVDSTLKIQPAELGDSAVYLCASSYGQDRGEQYFGPGTRLTVT.

DNA of the CDR3: TGTGCCAGCAGCTCTTCCGGGACAAATAACGAGCAGTACTTC. Translation: CASSSSGTNNEQYF. The chain links TRBV11-2 to TRBJ2-7; D may be TRBD1 (6 bases). This CDR3 is built from 14 residues. The V end was cut by 4 bases, the J end by 5 bases, with 15 bases between. CDR1 SGHAT and CDR2 FQNNGV come from the germline V gene.

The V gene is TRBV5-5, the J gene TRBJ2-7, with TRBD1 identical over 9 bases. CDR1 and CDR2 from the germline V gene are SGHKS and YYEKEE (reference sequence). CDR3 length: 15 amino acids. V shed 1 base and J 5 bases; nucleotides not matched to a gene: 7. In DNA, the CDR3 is TGTGCCAGCAGCTTGACCGGGACAGGGAAGAACGAGCAGTACTTC. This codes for CASSLTGTGKNEQYF.

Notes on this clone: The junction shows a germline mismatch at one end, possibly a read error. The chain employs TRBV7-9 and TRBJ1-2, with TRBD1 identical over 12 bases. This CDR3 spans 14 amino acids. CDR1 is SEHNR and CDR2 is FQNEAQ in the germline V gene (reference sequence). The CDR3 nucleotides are TGTTCCAGCAGCTTAGGGACAGGGGGCCATGGCTACACCTTC. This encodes CSSSLGTGGHGYTF.

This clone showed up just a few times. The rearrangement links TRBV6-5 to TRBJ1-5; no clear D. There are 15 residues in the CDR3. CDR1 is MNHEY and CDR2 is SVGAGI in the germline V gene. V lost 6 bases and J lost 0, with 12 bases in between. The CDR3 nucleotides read TGTGCCAGCAGCCCGACACGCTATAGCAATCAGCCCCAGCATTTT. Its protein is CASSPTRYSNQPQHF.

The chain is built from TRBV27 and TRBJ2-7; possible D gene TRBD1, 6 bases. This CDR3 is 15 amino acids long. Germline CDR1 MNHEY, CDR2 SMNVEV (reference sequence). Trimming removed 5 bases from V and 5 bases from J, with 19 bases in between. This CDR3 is CASSTTPYRADEQYF. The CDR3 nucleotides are TGTGCCAGCAGTACAACCCCCTACAGGGCTGACGAGCAGTACTTC.

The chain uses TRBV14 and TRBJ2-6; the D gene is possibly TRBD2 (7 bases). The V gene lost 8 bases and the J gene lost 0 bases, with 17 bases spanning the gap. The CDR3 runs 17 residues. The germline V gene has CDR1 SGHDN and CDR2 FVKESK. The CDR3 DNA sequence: TGTGCCAGCGGCCCGAGCGGGACACCCTCTGGGGCCAACGTCCTGACTTTC. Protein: CASGPSGTPSGANVLTF.

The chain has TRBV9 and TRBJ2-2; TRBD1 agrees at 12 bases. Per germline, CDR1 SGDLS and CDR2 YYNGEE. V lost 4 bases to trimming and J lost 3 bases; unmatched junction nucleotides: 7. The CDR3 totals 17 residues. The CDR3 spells CASSSGDRGLDTGELFF. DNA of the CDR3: TGTGCCAGCAGCTCGGGGGACAGGGGGCTTGACACCGGGGAGCTGTTTTTT.

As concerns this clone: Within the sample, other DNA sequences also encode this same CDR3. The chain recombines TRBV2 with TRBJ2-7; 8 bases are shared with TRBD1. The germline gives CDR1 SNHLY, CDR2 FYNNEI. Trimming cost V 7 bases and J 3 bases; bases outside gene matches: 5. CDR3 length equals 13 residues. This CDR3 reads CASTGTGGYEQYF. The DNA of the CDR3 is TGTGCCAGCACCGGGACAGGAGGCTACGAGCAGTACTTC.

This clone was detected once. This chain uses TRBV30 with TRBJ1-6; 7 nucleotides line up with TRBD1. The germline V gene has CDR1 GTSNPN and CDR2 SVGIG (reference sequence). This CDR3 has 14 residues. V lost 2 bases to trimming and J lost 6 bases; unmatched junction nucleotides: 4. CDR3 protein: CAWSQGESNSPLHF. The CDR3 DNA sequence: TGTGCCTGGAGTCAGGGGGAGAGTAATTCACCCCTCCACTTT.

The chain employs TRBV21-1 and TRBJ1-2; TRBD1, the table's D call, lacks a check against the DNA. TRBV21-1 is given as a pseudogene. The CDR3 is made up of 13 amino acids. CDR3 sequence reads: CASSTGTADGYTF. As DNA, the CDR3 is TGTGCCAGCAGCACTGGGACAGCTGATGGCTACACCTTC.

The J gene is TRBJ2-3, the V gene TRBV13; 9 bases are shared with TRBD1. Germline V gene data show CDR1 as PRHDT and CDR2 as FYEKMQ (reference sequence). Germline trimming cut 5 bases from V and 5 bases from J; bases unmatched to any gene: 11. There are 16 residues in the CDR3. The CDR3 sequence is CASSPTRGTGLDTQYF. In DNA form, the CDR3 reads TGTGCCAGCAGCCCTACGCGGGGGACAGGGCTAGATACGCAGTATTTT. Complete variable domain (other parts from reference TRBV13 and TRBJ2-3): AAGVIQSPRHLIKEKRETATLKCYPIPRHDTVYWYQQGPGQDPQFLISFYEKMQSDKGSIPDRFSAQQFSDYHSELNMSSLELGDSALYFCASSPTRGTGLDTQYFGPGTRLTVL.

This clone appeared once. The CDR3, as DNA: TGTGCCAGCAGCGCAAGCGGGGGCCCCTCCTACGAGCAGTACTTC. It is translated as CASSASGGPSYEQYF. The chain uses TRBV4-2 and TRBJ2-7; 8 nucleotides line up with TRBD2. J was trimmed by 0 bases and V by 5 bases; bases with no gene match: 6. The germline CDR1 and CDR2 sequences are LGHNA and YNFKEQ. The length of the CDR3 is 15 residues.